This T cell receptor beta chain was documented in a study of cytomegalovirus exposure and HLA in healthy donors. Study results and caveats: The study recorded about 150 TCR beta chains that were cytomegalovirus-associated. More clonal expansion characterized HLA-associated TCR beta chains than equally common others in a later analysis. In a later analysis, several top co-occurrence clusters appeared linked to parvovirus B19, influenza, CMV and Epstein-Barr virus.

With 60 Vbeta and 13 Jbeta primers, the PCR was carried out. Original processing methods: Unique TCR beta chains totaled some 88 million in a later count, with approximately 11 million of them shared. Clones were read by immunoSEQ multiplex PCR, and TCRdb kept only the in-frame ones, dropping some. D and trimming come from the DNA, and the V and J calls and clone size come from that table. The table lists roughly 130,000 clones, roughly 86% of them singletons. About this clone: Its antigen is undetermined.

The CDR3 loop spans 14 amino acids. Germline CDR1 is SGHDT and CDR2 is YYEEEE. Trimming cost V 4 bases and J 6 bases; bases outside gene matches: 6. The TCR sequence derives from a woman aged 40 to 49 in good health and CMV-seronegative. The chain couples TRBV5-6 to TRBJ1-4, with TRBD1 matching over 7 bases. Material: PBMCs. CDR3 protein: CASSETGSDEKLFF. CDR3 sequence (DNA): TGTGCCAGCAGCGAGACAGGGTCTGATGAAAAACTGTTTTTT.